This passage covers 6 T cell receptor beta chains from one sample sequenced in a study of tumor-infiltrating lymphocytes in primary liver carcinoma. Germline DNA was extracted too, while blood RNA derived from unsorted whole blood. Researchers generated TCR beta cDNA from 500 ng of total RNA, relying on a constant-region primer. Each TCR beta library was derived from three nested multiplex PCR rounds that employed slightly modified ARM-PCR. The first two PCR rounds used TRBV1-TRBV30 forward primers with a C-beta reverse primer, nine to ten cycles each. Each CDR3 protein is one row after TCRdb ran MiXCR on the multiplex PCR reads. The data show around 210,000 distinct CDR3 sequences, less than 65% seen once. The specimen was peripheral blood. Source of these receptors: a woman between 55 and 75 years old with primary liver carcinoma and hepatitis B virus infection.

Comments on this clonotype: The conserved phenylalanine or tryptophan normally closing the CDR3 is absent here, so this likely arose from a read error. This chain connects TRBV11-2 to TRBJ2-1, with 10 bases that match TRBD2. This CDR3 is built from 18 residues. Germline CDR1 and CDR2: SGHAT and FQNNGV. This chain's CDR3 is CTSSLASGRAASYTEQFI. CDR3 in DNA: TGTACCAGCAGCTTAGCCAGCGGGAGGGCCGCCTCCTACACTGAGCAGTTCATC.

For this clonotype: This may be a read error: a much more frequent sequence differs by one nucleotide. The chain recombines TRBV7-8 with TRBJ2-7, with TRBD1 as a possible D gene (6 bases). This CDR3 has 16 residues. Germline CDR1 SGHVS, CDR2 FQNEAQ. This CDR3 is CANSQPRDKYGYEQYF. In DNA, the CDR3 is TGTGCCAACAGCCAACCCCGGGACAAATATGGCTACGAGCAGTACTTC.

The table lists this clonotype with a few counts. V is TRBV5-1 and J is TRBJ1-2; maybe TRBD1 (5 bases). The CDR3 extends over 15 amino acids. Germline V gives CDR1 SGHRS, CDR2 YFSETQ. V lost 4 bases, J lost 2 bases, and 15 bases lay in between. CDR3 DNA sequence: TGCGCCAGCAGCCCCGGGGGGAAAGTAAACTATGGCTACACCTTC. Protein product: CASSPGGKVNYGYTF.

The CDR3: CASSLDSGGGRGTQYF. The CDR3 DNA reads as TGCGCCAGCAGCTTGGATTCCGGAGGCGGGAGGGGGACCCAGTACTTC. V and J are TRBV5-1 and TRBJ2-5; 9 bases agree with TRBD2. This CDR3 comprises 16 residues. The germline V gene encodes CDR1 SGHRS and CDR2 YFSETQ. The J segment lost 7 bases and the V segment lost 0 bases, leaving 10 bases of the junction unmatched.

This clonotype came up many times. The V and J genes are TRBV29-1 and TRBJ2-7; TRBD1 matches at 11 bases. There are 13 residues in the CDR3. CDR1 is SQVTM, CDR2 ANQGSEA, per germline. The CDR3 DNA is TGCAGTGCTAGGACAGGGGGCGAATACGAGCAGTACTTC. Translating gives CSARTGGEYEQYF.

This clonotype was observed a handful of times. The chain is built from TRBV12-3 or TRBV12-4 and TRBJ1-2, with D maybe TRBD1 (6 bases). Trimming shortened V by 6 bases and J by 4 bases, and 18 bases separated the two germline ends. This CDR3 comprises 15 residues. The CDR3 DNA sequence: TGTGCCAGCAGCCAGGGACATTCTTTTGGCTATGGCTACACCTTC. This gives the protein CASSQGHSFGYGYTF.